This T cell receptor (beta chain) was identified in a study of read filtering for tumor transcriptome and immune sequencing. Study in general: Among patients, 17 to 20 were male and around 13 female, aged about 45 to 80 (mean about 70). Study-wide results and limits: This fraction held mixed bone marrow immune cells after CD138-negative sorting.

V lost 3 bases to trimming and J lost 4 bases; unmatched junction nucleotides: 5. The CDR3 contains 16 residues. Germline V CDR1 and CDR2: KGHSH, LQKENI. The sample holds many counts of this clonotype. Antigen specificity is unknown. At the time of active disease, bone marrow was collected from every patient. The library was built from about 400 ng RNA with molecular barcoded adaptors for alpha/delta and beta/gamma chains. TCRdb ran MiXCR on the reads and lists one entry per CDR3 protein. The table has tens of thousands of distinct CDR3 sequences, more than 11% seen once. The rearrangement joins TRBV18 to TRBJ2-1; 11 bases match TRBD2. The sequencing input was a population of CD138-negative cells sorted from bone marrow. This TCR was sampled from a donor aged 40 or over with multiple myeloma. DNA of the CDR3: TGTGCCAGCTCACCCATAGCGGGAGGGCCTTACAATGAGCAGTTCTTC. Protein sequence: CASSPIAGGPYNEQFF.